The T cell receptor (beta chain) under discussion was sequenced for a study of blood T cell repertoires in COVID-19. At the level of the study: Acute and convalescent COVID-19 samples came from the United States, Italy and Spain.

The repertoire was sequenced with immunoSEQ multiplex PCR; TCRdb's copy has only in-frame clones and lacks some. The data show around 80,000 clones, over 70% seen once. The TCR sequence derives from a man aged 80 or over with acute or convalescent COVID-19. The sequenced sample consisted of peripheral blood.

The CDR3 sequence: CASSERGSNQPQHF. The CDR3 DNA reads TGTGCCAGCAGCGAGCGGGGCAGCAATCAGCCCCAGCATTTT. This chain connects TRBV9 to TRBJ1-5, with a possible D match to TRBD1 (5 bases). The CDR3 has 14 residues. Germline V gene sequence: CDR1 SGDLS, CDR2 YYNGEE. The germline V and J ends were trimmed by 3 bases and 1 base, with 8 bases remaining between them.